This T cell receptor beta chain stems from a study of radiotherapy plus CTLA-4 blockade in lung cancer. Study details: Objective response was observed in over 15% of patients, and disease control in 31%.

Per the germline V gene, CDR1 is SGHRS and CDR2 is YFSETQ. This CDR3 is 16 amino acids long. V dropped 4 bases and J dropped 3 bases, with 20 bases sitting between them. The repertoire was sequenced with immunoSEQ multiplex PCR; TCRdb's copy has only in-frame clones and lacks some. The data contain 45,000 to 60,000 clones, 77% of them seen just once; the ten biggest clones take up 2% to 3%. The receptor comes from a human donor with non-small cell lung cancer whose response to radiotherapy plus ipilimumab could not be evaluated. This material consisted of peripheral blood, taken from a patient treated with radiotherapy plus ipilimumab. V usage is TRBV5-1 and J usage is TRBJ2-7; weak D call: TRBD2 (5 bases). The DNA of the CDR3 is TGCGCCAGCAGCCCGGGGAGCGCTAGCCAAATCTACGAGCAGTACTTC. Protein product: CASSPGSASQIYEQYF. The full variable domain, in which reference TRBV5-1 and TRBJ2-7 provide the parts outside the CDR3, is KAGVTQTPRYLIKTRGQQVTLSCSPISGHRSVSWYQQTPGQGLQFLFEYFSETQRNKGNFPGRFSGRQFSNSRSEMNVSTLELGDSALYLCASSPGSASQIYEQYFGPGTRLTVT.